Below, 14 T cell receptor beta chains from the same sample are listed, as sequenced in a study of blood T cell repertoires in COVID-19. Generated by immunoSEQ multiplex PCR, the TCRdb table keeps only in-frame clones and is missing some. In the table there are approximately 220,000 clones, roughly 89% of which are singletons. Sequenced material: PBMCs or T cells enriched from blood (not recorded which). All receptors come from a woman in her 30s with acute COVID-19.

The chain carries TRBV27 and TRBJ2-3, with 8 bases identical to TRBD2. The CDR3 spans 17 residues. Germline trimming cut 5 bases from V and 2 bases from J; bases unmatched to any gene: 12. CDR1 is MNHEY and CDR2 is SMNVEV in the germline V gene (reference sequence). The CDR3 bases are TGTGCCAGCAGTACCGGACTAGCCCTACCTTCCACAGATACGCAGTATTTT. It translates to CASSTGLALPSTDTQYF.

V is TRBV7-2 and J is TRBJ2-7; tentative D call: TRBD1 (6 bases). Germline CDR1 and CDR2: SGHTA and FQGNSA. The V gene lost 2 bases and the J gene lost 0 bases, with 8 bases spanning the gap. This CDR3 has 14 amino acids. CDR3 sequence: CASSLTTGSYEQYF. CDR3 sequence (DNA): TGTGCCAGCAGCTTAACGACAGGCTCCTACGAGCAGTACTTC.

The genes are TRBV7-6 and TRBJ1-1; D possibly corresponds to TRBD1 (6 bases). CDR3 length equals 14 residues. V was trimmed by 3 bases and J by 8 bases, leaving 16 bases between them. Germline values: CDR1 SGHVS, CDR2 FNYEAQ. The DNA for the CDR3 is TGTGCCAGCAGCTTTAACGGGGGGGCCACCGAAGCTTTCTTT. Protein product: CASSFNGGATEAFF.

Turning to this clone: The same CDR3 is also encoded by other DNA sequences in this sample. The chain has TRBV7-9 and TRBJ1-1, with D perhaps matching TRBD1 (6 bases). The CDR3 runs to 15 residues. Trimming cost V 5 bases and J 3 bases, with 16 bases left between them. The germline gives CDR1 SEHNR, CDR2 FQNEAQ (reference sequence). Here the CDR3 DNA reads TGTGCCAGCAGCCCCCTGGGAAGGGGGTACACTGAAGCTTTCTTT. This gives the protein CASSPLGRGYTEAFF.

V gene TRBV4-2 combines with J gene TRBJ1-2; TRBD1 aligns across 7 bases. The CDR3 covers 20 residues. J was trimmed by 0 bases and V by 4 bases; bases with no gene match: 20. The germline gives CDR1 LGHNA, CDR2 YNFKEQ. The CDR3 DNA reads TGTGCCAGCAGCCTAACCGGATCCCCAGGGACAGATATGTCTAACTATGGCTACACCTTC. It specifies CASSLTGSPGTDMSNYGYTF.

The gene calls are TRBV10-3 and TRBJ2-7; tentative D call: TRBD1 (6 bases). V was clipped by 4 bases and J by 2 bases, with 15 bases between them. The germline CDR1 and CDR2 sequences are ENHRY and SYGVKD. The length of the CDR3 is 15 residues. In nucleotides, the CDR3 is TGTGCCATCAGTGCGCTCGGGGACATAGCCTACGAGCAGTACTTC. Translation gives CAISALGDIAYEQYF.

The genes are TRBV11-2 and TRBJ1-4; D uncertain. CDR1 SGHAT and CDR2 FQNNGV come from the germline V gene. V shed 5 bases and J shed 8 bases, with 15 bases lying between them. There are 14 residues in the CDR3. CDR3 amino acids: CASSMNTGGEKLFF. CDR3 DNA sequence: TGTGCCAGCAGCATGAACACGGGAGGGGAAAAACTGTTTTTT.

The gene calls are TRBV7-8 and TRBJ1-6, with D perhaps matching TRBD1 (6 bases). Trimming removed 1 base from V and 8 bases from J, with 12 bases in between. The CDR3 sequence is 15 residues long. CDR1 SGHVS and CDR2 FQNEAQ come from the germline V gene. Here the CDR3 DNA reads TGTGCCAGCAGCTTAGTACCCAGGGGTTATTCACCCCTCCACTTT. It is translated as CASSLVPRGYSPLHF. Full variable domain (rest looked up from reference TRBV7-8 and TRBJ1-6): GAGVSQSPRYKVAKRGQDVALRCDPISGHVSLFWYQQALGQGPEFLTYFQNEAQLDKSGLPSDRFFAERPEGSVSTLKIQRTQQEDSAVYLCASSLVPRGYSPLHFGNGTRLTVT.

DNA for the CDR3: TGCGCCAGCAGCTACGGGACAGGGAATAATGAGCAGTTCTTC. Residues: CASSYGTGNNEQFF. The rearrangement joins TRBV5-1 to TRBJ2-1; TRBD1 matches at 9 bases. The CDR3 loop spans 14 amino acids. J was trimmed by 7 bases and V by 3 bases; bases with no gene match: 5. Germline CDR1 is SGHRS and CDR2 is YFSETQ. The full variable domain, with the rest looked up from reference TRBV5-1 and TRBJ2-1, is KAGVTQTPRYLIKTRGQQVTLSCSPISGHRSVSWYQQTPGQGLQFLFEYFSETQRNKGNFPGRFSGRQFSNSRSEMNVSTLELGDSALYLCASSYGTGNNEQFFGPGTRLTVL.

Comment on this clone: The junction differs from germline at one of its ends, possibly a read error. CDR3 sequence (DNA): TGTGCCAGCAGCGTAGGACAGGGGAACGCTGAAGCTTTCTTT. Protein: CASSVGQGNAEAFF. The chain recombines TRBV9 with TRBJ1-1; the match to TRBD1 covers 8 bases. Germline V CDR1 and CDR2: SGDLS, YYNGEE. This CDR3 contains 14 residues.

J is TRBJ1-1 and V is TRBV5-4, with D uncertain. The CDR3 sequence is 15 residues long. Per germline, CDR1 SGHNT and CDR2 YYREEE (reference sequence). V dropped 0 bases and J dropped 1 base, with 10 bases sitting between them. The CDR3 sequence is CASSLDPFRNTEAFF. For the CDR3, the DNA is TGTGCCAGCAGCTTGGATCCGTTTAGGAACACTGAAGCTTTCTTT. The full variable domain, with the rest looked up from reference TRBV5-4 and TRBJ1-1, is ETGVTQSPTHLIKTRGQQVTLRCSSQSGHNTVSWYQQALGQGPQFIFQYYREEENGRGNFPPRFSGLQFPNYSSELNVNALELDDSALYLCASSLDPFRNTEAFFGQGTRLTVV.

There are many counts of this clone. The chain carries TRBV12-3 or TRBV12-4 and TRBJ1-2; 7 nucleotides match TRBD1. The CDR3 extends over 13 amino acids. With V trimmed by 2 bases and J by 6 bases, 3 bases remained unmatched. CDR3 coding DNA: TGTGCCAGCAGTTTACTGGGACAGAATGGCTACACCTTC. Protein sequence: CASSLLGQNGYTF.

The gene calls are TRBV6-5 and TRBJ2-5; TRBD2 matches 10 bases. Germline CDR1 MNHEY, CDR2 SVGAGI. The CDR3 loop spans 12 amino acids. The CDR3 region has the DNA TGTGCAGAAAGCGGGGGGGCAGAGACCCAGTACTTC. Its protein product is CAESGGAETQYF.

For this clone: Within the sample, other DNA sequences also encode this same CDR3. The V and J genes are TRBV6-5 and TRBJ1-2, with D unclear. Germline assignment: CDR1 MNHEY and CDR2 SVGAGI. Trimming removed 0 bases at V and 4 bases at J, with 9 bases between. The CDR3 runs to 14 residues. The CDR3 sequence is CASSYSGGLYGYTF. CDR3 bases: TGTGCCAGCAGTTACTCGGGAGGGCTCTATGGCTACACCTTC.